Presented here are 27 T cell receptor beta chains from one specimen sequenced in a study of human T cells and chemical hapten exposure. TCRdb processed the RACE reads anew with MiXCR; each CDR3 protein has one entry. The table includes fewer than 50,000 distinct CDR3 sequences, more than 9% detected once. Time point here: patch test 3, about 24 weeks after DPC sensitization. Treatment defined: therapeutic diphenylcyclopropenone sensitization with weekly scalp DPC. From whole blood left unfractionated, total RNA was extracted. The sample was whole blood, taken in connection with sensitization to the hapten diphenylcyclopropenone (DPC). These receptors all stem from a man in his fifties or sixties with alopecia areata. Some clones in this sample may be carry-over from other donors' samples.

This clonotype appeared a few times. The rearrangement joins TRBV18 to TRBJ2-5; D ambiguous. V lost 0 bases and J lost 3, with 5 bases in between. Looked up from germline, CDR1 is KGHSH and CDR2 is LQKENI. The CDR3 extends over 13 amino acids. This chain's CDR3 is CASSPPNEETQYF. DNA of the CDR3: TGTGCCAGCTCACCACCCAATGAAGAGACCCAGTACTTC.

This clonotype was seen ten or more times. The V call is TRBV12-3 or TRBV12-4, the J call TRBJ2-1; weak D call: TRBD2 (5 bases). V dropped 3 bases and J dropped 13 bases, with 13 bases sitting between them. The CDR3 runs to 12 residues. The CDR3: CASSLGVGEQFF. CDR3 DNA: TGTGCCAGCAGTTTGGGAGTAGGTGAACAGTTCTTC.

This clonotype was observed at least ten times. The CDR3 loop is CASSLIGAGVGRTEAFF. CDR3 nucleotide sequence: TGTGCCAGCAGCTTAATTGGGGCAGGGGTTGGGAGGACTGAAGCTTTCTTT. V is TRBV7-9 and J is TRBJ1-1; possibly TRBD1 for D (6 bases). This CDR3 contains 17 residues. The V and J ends lost 2 bases and 5 bases respectively, with 21 bases between them. The V gene's germline CDR1 is SEHNR and CDR2 FQNEAQ (reference sequence).

This clonotype has at least ten counts. The chain has TRBV27 and TRBJ1-5, with unresolved D. The CDR3 contains 15 residues. The V end was cut by 3 bases, the J end by 6 bases, with 15 bases between. Per the germline V gene, CDR1 is MNHEY and CDR2 is SMNVEV (reference sequence). The CDR3: CASSLSSPGVQPQHF. In nucleotides, the CDR3 is TGTGCCAGCAGTTTGTCGAGCCCCGGCGTTCAGCCCCAGCATTTT.

The chain uses TRBV27 and TRBJ2-5, with D possibly being TRBD1 (5 bases). This CDR3 region has 15 residues. Germline lookup yields CDR1 MNHEY and CDR2 SMNVEV (reference sequence). V was clipped by 5 bases and J by 4 bases, with 17 bases between them. The CDR3 nucleotides read TGTGCCAGCAGTGCCTTCGGCAGGGTGAGAGAGACCCAGTACTTC. Translating it yields CASSAFGRVRETQYF.

This clonotype has a handful of counts. The chain joins TRBV7-2 to TRBJ1-6; D might be TRBD1 (6 bases). Germline loops: CDR1 SGHTA, CDR2 FQGNSA. This CDR3 region has 14 residues. Deletions cut 1 base from V and 10 bases from J, with 11 bases between. The CDR3 reads CASSLDQGRSPLHF. Written as DNA, the CDR3 is TGTGCCAGCAGCTTAGATCAGGGGCGGTCACCCCTCCACTTT.

V usage is TRBV11-3 and J usage is TRBJ2-3, with a tentative D call TRBD2 (6 bases). The CDR3 extends over 14 amino acids. V was pared by 5 bases and J by 3 bases, with 12 bases between. Germline V gene lookup returns CDR1 SGHNT and CDR2 YENEEA. In DNA form, the CDR3 reads TGTGCCAGCAGCCAGAGAGCGGGTACAGATACGCAGTATTTT. Its translation: CASSQRAGTDTQYF.

The V gene is TRBV5-1, the J gene TRBJ2-1; perhaps TRBD2 as D (6 bases). The V gene lost 0 bases and the J gene lost 4 bases, with 8 bases spanning the gap. Germline V CDR1 and CDR2: SGHRS, YFSETQ. CDR3 length: 14 residues. The CDR3 here is CASSLGLEYNEQFF. As DNA, the CDR3 is TGCGCCAGCAGCTTGGGACTAGAGTACAATGAGCAGTTCTTC.

There are a few counts of this clonotype. The rearrangement joins TRBV27 to TRBJ2-2; tentatively, D is TRBD1 or TRBD2 (5 bases each). V lost 2 bases, J lost 0 bases, and 7 bases lay in between. Germline CDR1 MNHEY, CDR2 SMNVEV (reference sequence). This CDR3 is built from 15 residues. This chain's CDR3 is CASSLGTANTGELFF. In DNA form, the CDR3 reads TGTGCCAGCAGTTTAGGGACCGCGAACACCGGGGAGCTGTTTTTT.

The DNA for the CDR3 is TGTGCCAGCAGTCGGCTACAGGGAGATCAGCCCCAGCATTTT. As protein: CASSRLQGDQPQHF. The chain combines TRBV28 with TRBJ1-5; D may be TRBD1 (6 bases). This CDR3 has 14 residues. Trimming removed 5 bases at V and 5 bases at J, with 13 bases between. Germline values: CDR1 MDHEN, CDR2 SYDVKM.

The sample holds many counts of this clonotype. The genes are TRBV29-1 and TRBJ2-5; D might be TRBD1 or TRBD2, each matching 5 bases. Trimming removed 3 bases from V and 1 base from J, with 6 bases in between. This CDR3 comprises 12 residues. Germline assignment: CDR1 SQVTM and CDR2 ANQGSEA. The DNA of the CDR3 is TGCAGCGTTGATGGGGGCCAAGAGACCCAGTACTTC. Translation gives CSVDGGQETQYF.

This clonotype was seen repeatedly, ten times or more. The chain links TRBV6-5 to TRBJ2-1; possibly TRBD2 for D (5 bases). V was shortened by 5 bases and J by 12 bases, with 17 bases between the two germline ends. This CDR3 is built from 13 residues. Looked up from germline, CDR1 is MNHEY and CDR2 is SVGAGI. CDR3 protein: CASSRTEASGQFF. As DNA, the CDR3 is TGTGCCAGCAGTAGGACTGAAGCATCGGGGCAGTTCTTC.

In its sample, this clonotype was seen many times. The CDR3 region has the DNA TGTGCCAGCAGTTCCCCGGGGAGAAAGACCCAGTACTTC. Translation: CASSSPGRKTQYF. The rearrangement uses TRBV6-6 and TRBJ2-5, with D perhaps TRBD2 (5 bases). In germline, CDR1 is MNHNY, CDR2 SVGAGI (reference sequence). Trimming pared 4 bases from V and 6 bases from J, leaving 12 bases between. The CDR3 spans 13 residues.

This chain uses TRBV28 with TRBJ2-2; D may be TRBD1 or TRBD2 (7 bases each). The V gene's germline CDR1 is MDHEN and CDR2 SYDVKM. The CDR3 covers 15 residues. Trimming removed 6 bases at V and 4 bases at J, with 15 bases between. CDR3 nucleotide sequence: TGTGCCAGCAGCCCCAGGGGGGAGGGCACCGGGGAGCTGTTTTTT. It is translated as CASSPRGEGTGELFF. The variable domain in full, completed from reference TRBV28 and TRBJ2-2, reads DVKVTQSSRYLVKRTGEKVFLECVQDMDHENMFWYRQDPGLGLRLIYFSYDVKMKEKGDIPEGYSVSREKKERFSLILESASTNQTSMYLCASSPRGEGTGELFFGEGSRLTVL.

The J gene is TRBJ2-7, the V gene TRBV28; no clear D gene. The germline V gene encodes CDR1 MDHEN and CDR2 SYDVKM. The CDR3 consists of 12 residues. V lost 6 bases and J lost 5, with 11 bases in between. This chain's CDR3 is CASSLRLNEQYF. CDR3 DNA: TGTGCCAGCAGCCTACGACTGAACGAGCAGTACTTC.

This clonotype showed up just a few times. The chain links TRBV20-1 to TRBJ2-2; D tentatively fits TRBD1 or TRBD2 (6 bases each). Trimming shortened V by 6 bases and J by 3 bases, and 17 bases separated the two germline ends. Per the germline V gene, CDR1 is DFQATT and CDR2 is SNEGSKA (reference sequence). CDR3 length: 15 residues. The CDR3 region is CSAKHSRGDTGELFF. The CDR3 DNA is TGCAGTGCAAAACACTCGAGGGGGGACACCGGGGAGCTGTTTTTT.

This clonotype was found many times. The chain couples TRBV19 to TRBJ2-7, with D possibly being TRBD1 (6 bases). The CDR3 runs 14 residues. V was trimmed by 2 bases and J by 2 bases, leaving 10 bases between them. Germline CDR1 and CDR2: LNHDA and SQIVND (reference sequence). CDR3 residues: CASSISRGTYEQYF. CDR3 sequence (DNA): TGTGCCAGTAGTATAAGTAGGGGGACCTACGAGCAGTACTTC.

This clonotype was observed at least ten times. The V call is TRBV12-3 or TRBV12-4, the J call TRBJ2-2, with 9 bases aligning to TRBD2. The CDR3 runs to 16 residues. After removal of 3 bases from V and 6 bases from J, the junction contained 8 bases not matched to a gene. In DNA, the CDR3 is TGTGCCAGCAGTTTTTTGGCGGGAGGGCCAGCCGGGGAGCTGTTTTTT. It yields the protein CASSFLAGGPAGELFF.

This clonotype was counted at least ten times. The rearrangement joins TRBV20-1 to TRBJ2-5; 7 bases agree with TRBD1. Germline values: CDR1 DFQATT, CDR2 SNEGSKA (reference sequence). The V gene end was trimmed by 6 bases and the J gene end by 1 base; junction bases not matched to a gene: 5. The CDR3 runs 13 residues. CDR3 loop: CSACQGVQETQYF. CDR3 nucleotide sequence: TGCAGTGCCTGCCAGGGGGTCCAAGAGACCCAGTACTTC.

This clonotype was seen a handful of times. The gene calls are TRBV20-1 and TRBJ2-1; no clear D. This CDR3 region has 15 residues. Germline V lookup: CDR1 DFQATT, CDR2 SNEGSKA (reference sequence). V was clipped by 2 bases and J by 2 bases, with 13 bases between them. CDR3 coding DNA: TGCAGTGCTAGATCCCCGGGTTGGACCTACAATGAGCAGTTCTTC. Its protein is CSARSPGWTYNEQFF.

This clonotype was seen ten or more times. The rearrangement uses TRBV7-6 and TRBJ1-4, with unresolved D. Trimming removed 2 bases at V and 1 base at J, with 17 bases between. The CDR3 consists of 18 residues. Germline V gives CDR1 SGHVS, CDR2 FNYEAQ. The CDR3 nucleotides are TGTGCCAGCAGCTTAAACGCTAGAAGTCTAATAACTAATGAAAAACTGTTTTTT. It yields the protein CASSLNARSLITNEKLFF.

This clonotype occurred many times. The chain has TRBV30 and TRBJ2-7; D gene unclear. Trimming left V 0 bases short and J 5 bases short, with 8 bases between. There are 12 residues in the CDR3. Germline V gene sequence: CDR1 GTSNPN, CDR2 SVGIG (reference sequence). The CDR3 DNA follows: TGTGCCTGGAGTGTACTCGAGGACGAGCAGTACTTC. Translation gives CAWSVLEDEQYF.

This chain's CDR3 is CASSSGESGPQETQYF. CDR3 nucleotide sequence: TGTGCCAGCAGCTCCGGGGAGTCGGGACCTCAAGAGACCCAGTACTTC. The V and J genes are TRBV7-9 and TRBJ2-5; D assignment may be TRBD1 or TRBD2 (5 bases each). Germline loops: CDR1 SEHNR, CDR2 FQNEAQ (reference sequence). The V gene lost 4 bases and the J gene lost 2 bases, with 17 bases spanning the gap. The CDR3 is made up of 16 amino acids.

Only a few counts were recorded for this clonotype. V gene TRBV20-1 combines with J gene TRBJ2-5, with D possibly being TRBD2 (5 bases). The CDR3 runs 14 residues. CDR1 is DFQATT, CDR2 SNEGSKA, per germline (reference sequence). V lost 1 base to trimming and J lost 2 bases, with 11 bases between them. The CDR3 DNA reads as TGCAGTGCTAGAGTCGGACTTTTACAAGAGACCCAGTACTTC. Amino acid sequence: CSARVGLLQETQYF.

The rearrangement uses TRBV28 and TRBJ2-7; D call uncertain. V lost 6 bases to trimming and J lost 0 bases, with 6 bases between them. CDR1 MDHEN and CDR2 SYDVKM come from the germline V gene. The CDR3 runs 12 residues. The CDR3 reads CASSPFSYEQYF. CDR3 bases: TGTGCCAGCAGCCCATTCTCCTACGAGCAGTACTTC.

This clonotype was picked up many times. J is TRBJ2-1 and V is TRBV5-4; no firm D call. The ends were cut back, 1 base at V and 4 bases at J, with 6 bases in the middle. The CDR3 spans 13 residues. Germline CDR1 and CDR2: SGHNT and YYREEE (reference sequence). CDR3 region: CASSLTPYNEQFF. As DNA, the CDR3 is TGTGCCAGCAGCTTGACACCTTACAATGAGCAGTTCTTC.

This clonotype appeared a few times. V is TRBV10-3 and J is TRBJ2-3; D is unresolved. The V gene's germline CDR1 is ENHRY and CDR2 SYGVKD. This CDR3 region has 14 residues. V dropped 6 bases and J dropped 2 bases, with 12 bases sitting between them. In nucleotides, the CDR3 is TGTGCCATCAGAGCAAGAGGAGCCACAGATACGCAGTATTTT. It specifies CAIRARGATDTQYF.